These 16 T cell receptor beta chains originate from one sample sequenced in a study of cytomegalovirus exposure and HLA in healthy donors. The primer mix had 60 Vbeta and 13 Jbeta primers. The repertoire was sequenced with immunoSEQ multiplex PCR; TCRdb's copy has only in-frame clones and lacks some. The sample yields under 250,000 clones, about 83% seen once. The specimen was PBMCs. Every receptor here comes from a woman between 45 and 65 years old in good health and CMV-seropositive.

This sequence joins TRBV13 and TRBJ2-6; D is possibly TRBD2 (5 bases). V lost 6 bases and J 4 bases, leaving 16 bases between the germline ends. Germline CDR1 and CDR2: PRHDT and FYEKMQ (reference sequence). This CDR3 comprises 16 residues. DNA of the CDR3: TGTGCCAGCAGTCCGGCGGGTACCTCCGGGGCCAACGTCCTGACTTTC. This codes for CASSPAGTSGANVLTF. Drawing the rest from reference TRBV13 and TRBJ2-6, the complete variable domain is AAGVIQSPRHLIKEKRETATLKCYPIPRHDTVYWYQQGPGQDPQFLISFYEKMQSDKGSIPDRFSAQQFSDYHSELNMSSLELGDSALYFCASSPAGTSGANVLTFGAGSRLTVL.

The count of this clone is one. The chain joins TRBV7-9 to TRBJ1-6; tentatively, D is TRBD1 (6 bases). The germline gives CDR1 SEHNR, CDR2 FQNEAQ (reference sequence). This CDR3 comprises 17 residues. V was pared by 2 bases and J by 4 bases, with 15 bases between. CDR3 in amino acids: CASSLTPGHSYNSPLHF. CDR3 DNA: TGTGCCAGCAGCTTAACTCCGGGACACTCGTATAATTCACCCCTCCACTTT.

This chain connects TRBV6-5 to TRBJ1-4; possibly TRBD1 for D (5 bases). The CDR3 sequence is 14 residues long. The V gene's germline CDR1 is MNHEY and CDR2 SVGAGI. Trimming took off 4 bases at V and 11 bases at J, with 17 bases between the two ends. CDR3 DNA: TGTGCCAGCAGTTCCATCATTCAGGGTGACAAACTGTTTTTT. Protein: CASSSIIQGDKLFF.

The rearrangement links TRBV7-8 to TRBJ2-7; D possibly corresponds to TRBD1 (7 bases). V was pared by 4 bases and J by 5 bases, with 18 bases between. The CDR3 has 15 amino acids. The germline V gene has CDR1 SGHVS and CDR2 FQNEAQ. As DNA, the CDR3 is TGTGCCAGCAGCTCGGGACCGCGGAGGGGGCACGAGCAGTACTTC. It codes for CASSSGPRRGHEQYF. The variable domain in full, with the rest retrieved from reference TRBV7-8 and TRBJ2-7, is GAGVSQSPRYKVAKRGQDVALRCDPISGHVSLFWYQQALGQGPEFLTYFQNEAQLDKSGLPSDRFFAERPEGSVSTLKIQRTQQEDSAVYLCASSSGPRRGHEQYFGPGTRLTVT.

V gene TRBV11-2 combines with J gene TRBJ2-5; D unclear. Trimming took 0 bases from V and 7 from J, leaving 9 bases between them. This CDR3 has 13 amino acids. The germline V gene has CDR1 SGHAT and CDR2 FQNNGV. The CDR3 nucleotides are TGTGCCAGCAGCTTAGAAGCCCGTGGGACCCAGTACTTC. This translates into CASSLEARGTQYF.

This chain uses TRBV5-6 with TRBJ1-1, with D perhaps TRBD1 (6 bases). The CDR3 sequence is 15 residues long. The V and J ends lost 0 bases and 4 bases respectively, with 13 bases between them. Looked up from germline, CDR1 is SGHDT and CDR2 is YYEEEE. CDR3 amino acids: CASSLGGEGVTEAFF. CDR3 nucleotide sequence: TGTGCCAGCAGCTTGGGGGGGGAGGGGGTCACTGAAGCTTTCTTT.

The V call is TRBV10-3, the J call TRBJ2-1; D remains unclear. Looked up from germline, CDR1 is ENHRY and CDR2 is SYGVKD. This CDR3 comprises 14 residues. V was pared by 10 bases and J by 0 bases, with 13 bases between. CDR3 sequence: CATRGAASYNEQFF. The CDR3 bases are TGTGCCACCCGAGGAGCCGCCTCCTACAATGAGCAGTTCTTC.

This clone was seen more than once but under ten times. The V call is TRBV14, the J call TRBJ1-1; D not certain. Germline V gives CDR1 SGHDN, CDR2 FVKESK. The CDR3 is made up of 16 amino acids. Trimming took 1 base from V and 0 from J, leaving 12 bases between them. The CDR3 nucleotides are TGTGCCAGCAGCCAAGTTCCCGGACTCATGAACACTGAAGCTTTCTTT. Its translation is CASSQVPGLMNTEAFF.

The gene calls are TRBV7-7 and TRBJ2-2; no definite D call. Trimming cost V 0 bases and J 6 bases, with 8 bases left between them. The germline V gene encodes CDR1 SSHAT and CDR2 FNYEAQ (reference sequence). The CDR3 spans 14 residues. CDR3 DNA: TGTGCCAGCAGCTTAGCCCTCCCCGCCGGGGAGCTGTTTTTT. Its translation: CASSLALPAGELFF.

This clone showed up many times. The chain uses TRBV6-1 and TRBJ2-3; 9 nucleotides align to TRBD2. Germline V gene lookup returns CDR1 MNHNS and CDR2 SASEGT. Trimming at V came to 2 bases and at J to 1 base, leaving 4 bases not matched to a gene. This CDR3 is 16 amino acids long. CDR3 in amino acids: CASSEYVAGGTDTQYF. The CDR3 DNA is TGTGCCAGCAGTGAATACGTAGCGGGGGGCACAGATACGCAGTATTTT.

The chain combines TRBV12-5 with TRBJ2-3, with TRBD2 matching 7 bases. Trimming removed 4 bases from V and 8 bases from J; junction bases left unmatched: 6. The CDR3 is 13 residues long. Germline-derived CDR1 and CDR2 are LGHNT and FRNRAP. The CDR3, as DNA: TGTGCTAGTGGTTCCCCGGAGCGGGGTACGCAGTATTTT. It is translated as CASGSPERGTQYF.

Here the CDR3 DNA reads TGCGCCAGCAGCTTGGTGCCGGAGAAGGCCTACAATGAGCAGTTCTTC. This codes for CASSLVPEKAYNEQFF. The chain has TRBV5-1 and TRBJ2-1; no firm D call. CDR3 length: 16 amino acids. Trimming took off 0 bases at V and 2 bases at J, with 12 bases between the two ends. Germline lookup yields CDR1 SGHRS and CDR2 YFSETQ. Full variable domain (remainder filled in from reference TRBV5-1 and TRBJ2-1): KAGVTQTPRYLIKTRGQQVTLSCSPISGHRSVSWYQQTPGQGLQFLFEYFSETQRNKGNFPGRFSGRQFSNSRSEMNVSTLELGDSALYLCASSLVPEKAYNEQFFGPGTRLTVL.

The chain is built from TRBV4-3 and TRBJ1-3, with D hard to call. The CDR3 is 17 residues long. Looked up from germline, CDR1 is LGHNA and CDR2 is YSLEER. Trimming removed 1 base at V and 0 bases at J, with 13 bases between. The CDR3 region is CASSQVVTYFSGNTIYF. The CDR3 DNA reads as TGCGCCAGCAGCCAAGTTGTAACTTACTTCTCTGGAAACACCATATATTTT.

Regarding this clone: The same CDR3 is also encoded by other DNA sequences in this sample. The V call is TRBV19, the J call TRBJ2-7; TRBD1 matches at 8 bases. The CDR3 consists of 15 residues. The V gene end was trimmed by 5 bases and the J gene end by 4 bases; junction bases not matched to a gene: 10. Germline CDR1 reads LNHDA; CDR2 reads SQIVND (reference sequence). The CDR3: CASSPRGQGNYEQYF. CDR3 sequence (DNA): TGTGCCAGTAGTCCTCGAGGACAGGGAAATTACGAGCAGTACTTC.

This clone showed up just a few times. The rearrangement joins TRBV10-2 to TRBJ2-7; 11 nucleotides align to TRBD1. Germline CDR1 reads WSHSY; CDR2 reads SAAADI. CDR3 length: 14 amino acids. J gave up 1 base and V 6 bases, and 2 bases lay outside the gene matches. The CDR3 here is CASRGTGGSYEQYF. CDR3 nucleotide sequence: TGCGCCAGCAGGGGGACAGGGGGATCCTACGAGCAGTACTTC.

This chain links TRBV4-3 with TRBJ1-5; 9 nucleotides agree with TRBD1. This CDR3 has 15 amino acids. The J segment lost 4 bases and the V segment lost 5 bases, leaving 6 bases of the junction unmatched. Looked up from germline, CDR1 is LGHNA and CDR2 is YSLEER. The CDR3 sequence: CASSATGGRNQPQHF. CDR3 coding DNA: TGCGCCAGCAGCGCGACAGGGGGGAGAAATCAGCCCCAGCATTTT.